This T cell receptor beta chain was found in a study of naive and memory T cell subsets. Study findings and constraints: Especially in CD8 cells, naive repertoires contained a few larger clonotypes, possibly CD45RA-re-expressing memory cells. Gini index rose across naive, CM, EM and EMRA in CD4 and CD8.

Four subsets defined by CD45RA and CD27 were sorted after CD3, CD4, CD8 and live/dead staining. V lost 8 bases, J lost 0 bases, and 5 bases lay in between. CDR1 is MNHEY and CDR2 is SVGEGT in the germline V gene. CDR3 length equals 11 residues. This clonotype was recorded a few times. The target antigen is unknown. An equimolar mix of two oligonucleotides served as the beta constant-region primer for TRBC1 and TRBC2. Nested alpha and beta constant-region primers with the SP2 primer drove four PCR rounds on ligated cDNA. TCRdb recomputed calls from the UMI-ligation and nested PCR reads with MiXCR, one row per CDR3 protein. The repertoire consists of fewer than 150,000 distinct CDR3 sequences, with approximately 18% occurring once and the leading ten covering roughly 0.68%.

The chain is built from TRBV6-2 or TRBV6-3 and TRBJ2-7; D ambiguous. The TCR sequence derives from a human donor in good health. Sequenced input: naive CD8+ T cells from blood. CDR3 region: CASCSSYEQYF. In DNA form, the CDR3 reads TGTGCCAGCTGTAGCTCCTACGAGCAGTACTTC.